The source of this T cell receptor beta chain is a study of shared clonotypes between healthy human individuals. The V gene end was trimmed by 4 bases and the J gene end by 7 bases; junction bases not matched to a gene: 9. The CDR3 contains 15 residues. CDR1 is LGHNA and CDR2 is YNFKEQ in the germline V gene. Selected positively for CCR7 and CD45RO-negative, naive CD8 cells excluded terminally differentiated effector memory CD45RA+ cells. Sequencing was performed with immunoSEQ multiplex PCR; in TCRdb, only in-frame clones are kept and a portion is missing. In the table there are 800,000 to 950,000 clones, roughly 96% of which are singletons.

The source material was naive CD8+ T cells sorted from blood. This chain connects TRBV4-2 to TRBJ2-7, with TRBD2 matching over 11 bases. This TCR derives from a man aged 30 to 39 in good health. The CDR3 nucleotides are TGTGCCAGCAGCCCCCCGGGACTAGCGGCATTTGAGCAGTACTTC. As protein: CASSPPGLAAFEQYF.